These T cell receptor beta chains were read from a single sample in a study of cytomegalovirus exposure and HLA in healthy donors. Measured with immunoSEQ multiplex PCR; TCRdb has only the in-frame clones, and not every one. In the table there are roughly 98,000 clones, roughly nine tenths of which are singletons. The sample taken for sequencing was PBMCs. All receptors derive from a woman aged 30 to 39 in good health and CMV-seronegative. CDR3s include the opening cysteine and the closing phenylalanine or tryptophan. A D gene is named only where the DNA matches it firmly. Clone size is shown for a subset of rows, as once, few, many or a class of expanded clone.

d_call: -; j_call: TRBJ1-1; v_call: TRBV7-6; clone_size: -; cdr3_aa: CASSLTRTEAFF; cdr3_nt: TGTGCCAGCAGCTTAACTAGGACTGAAGCTTTCTTT
d_call: -; j_call: TRBJ2-5; v_call: TRBV5-1; clone_size: once; cdr3_aa: CASTPGDQETQYF; cdr3_nt: TGCGCCAGCACCCCAGGGGACCAAGAGACCCAGTACTTC
d_call: TRBD2; j_call: TRBJ2-3; v_call: TRBV4-3; clone_size: -; cdr3_aa: CASSPGRGRGRKRTDTQYF; cdr3_nt: TGCGCCAGCAGCCCCGGTAGAGGGAGGGGTAGGAAACGCACAGATACGCAGTATTTT
d_call: TRBD1; j_call: TRBJ1-5; v_call: TRBV27; clone_size: -; cdr3_aa: CASSLVSGGYSNQPQHF; cdr3_nt: TGTGCCAGCAGTTTGGTGTCAGGGGGGTATAGCAACCAGCCCCAGCATTTT
d_call: -; j_call: TRBJ2-2; v_call: TRBV7-3; clone_size: -; cdr3_aa: CASSLMGPGTGELFF; cdr3_nt: TGTGCCAGCAGCTTAATGGGGCCGGGTACCGGGGAGCTGTTTTTT
d_call: -; j_call: TRBJ1-5; v_call: TRBV5-6; clone_size: -; cdr3_aa: CASSFRYSPHQPQHF; cdr3_nt: TGTGCCAGCAGCTTTCGGTACAGCCCGCATCAGCCCCAGCATTTT
d_call: TRBD2; j_call: TRBJ2-2; v_call: TRBV7-9; clone_size: few; cdr3_aa: CAGKGGTSGTGELFF; cdr3_nt: TGTGCCGGTAAAGGAGGGACTAGCGGGACCGGGGAGCTGTTTTTT
d_call: -; j_call: TRBJ2-3; v_call: TRBV4-3; clone_size: -; cdr3_aa: CASSQASGTSTDTQYF; cdr3_nt: TGCGCCAGCAGCCAAGCCTCGGGAACTAGCACAGATACGCAGTATTTT
d_call: TRBD1; j_call: TRBJ2-6; v_call: TRBV5-1; clone_size: -; cdr3_aa: CASSLDRVSGANVLTF; cdr3_nt: TGCGCCAGCAGCCTGGACAGGGTTTCTGGGGCCAACGTCCTGACTTTC
d_call: TRBD1; j_call: TRBJ1-2; v_call: TRBV19; clone_size: -; cdr3_aa: CASSSRQGGQTF; cdr3_nt: TGTGCCAGTAGTTCTCGACAGGGCGGCCAGACCTTC
d_call: -; j_call: TRBJ1-1; v_call: TRBV7-2; clone_size: -; cdr3_aa: CASSLALGLMNTEAFF; cdr3_nt: TGTGCCAGCAGCTTAGCCCTGGGACTTATGAACACTGAAGCTTTCTTT
d_call: -; j_call: TRBJ1-4; v_call: TRBV7-9; clone_size: once; cdr3_aa: CASSLLRVDEKLFF; cdr3_nt: TGTGCCAGCAGCTTGTTGCGGGTAGATGAAAAACTGTTTTTT
d_call: -; j_call: TRBJ2-6; v_call: TRBV19; clone_size: -; cdr3_aa: CASSIQVGGPGANVLTF; cdr3_nt: TGTGCCAGTAGTATACAAGTCGGAGGGCCTGGGGCCAACGTCCTGACTTTC
d_call: TRBD1; j_call: TRBJ1-3; v_call: TRBV2; clone_size: -; cdr3_aa: CASSESGGSGNTIYF; cdr3_nt: TGTGCCAGCAGTGAATCAGGGGGCTCTGGAAACACCATATATTTT
d_call: -; j_call: TRBJ2-5; v_call: TRBV4-2; clone_size: -; cdr3_aa: CASSRGIPSEETQYF; cdr3_nt: TGTGCCAGCAGCCGGGGAATACCTAGCGAAGAGACCCAGTACTTC
d_call: TRBD1; j_call: TRBJ1-1; v_call: TRBV9; clone_size: -; cdr3_aa: CASSSDRVTEAFF; cdr3_nt: TGTGCCAGCAGCTCCGACAGGGTCACTGAAGCTTTCTTT
d_call: -; j_call: TRBJ1-5; v_call: TRBV6-1; clone_size: -; cdr3_aa: CASSEFSGSYQPQHF; cdr3_nt: TGTGCCAGCAGTGAATTTTCTGGGAGTTACCAGCCCCAGCATTTT
d_call: -; j_call: TRBJ2-4; v_call: TRBV29-1; clone_size: once; cdr3_aa: CSAGTRFGNIQYF; cdr3_nt: TGCAGCGCTGGAACCAGGTTTGGAAACATTCAGTACTTC
d_call: -; j_call: TRBJ1-6; v_call: TRBV2; clone_size: few; cdr3_aa: CASTGQSNSPLHF; cdr3_nt: TGTGCCAGCACCGGACAGAGTAATTCACCCCTCCACTTT
d_call: TRBD1; j_call: TRBJ1-1; v_call: TRBV27; clone_size: -; cdr3_aa: CASRTGAVAFF; cdr3_nt: TGTGCCAGCAGGACAGGGGCAGTAGCTTTCTTT
d_call: -; j_call: TRBJ2-7; v_call: TRBV13; clone_size: -; cdr3_aa: CASSSTDSYEQYF; cdr3_nt: TGTGCCAGCAGCTCGACAGACTCCTACGAGCAGTACTTC
d_call: -; j_call: TRBJ2-2; v_call: TRBV4-3; clone_size: -; cdr3_aa: CASSQDINTGELFF; cdr3_nt: TGCGCCAGCAGCCAAGATATTAACACCGGGGAGCTGTTTTTT
d_call: -; j_call: TRBJ1-2; v_call: TRBV4-1; clone_size: -; cdr3_aa: CASSQERSRGGYTF; cdr3_nt: TGCGCCAGCAGCCAAGAGAGGTCGCGGGGGGGCTACACCTTC
d_call: TRBD1; j_call: TRBJ2-2; v_call: TRBV10-3; clone_size: once; cdr3_aa: CAISKDRDGVRELFF; cdr3_nt: TGTGCCATATCTAAAGACAGGGACGGTGTCAGGGAGCTGTTTTTT
d_call: TRBD1; j_call: TRBJ1-2; v_call: TRBV6-6; clone_size: -; cdr3_aa: CASSYSGTDGYTF; cdr3_nt: TGTGCCAGCAGTTACTCTGGGACAGATGGCTACACCTTC